The sequence of this TCR beta chain was determined in a study of blood T cell repertoires in COVID-19. Overall study: COVID-19 samples from acute and convalescent phases originated in the United States, Italy and Spain. PBMCs, B-cell-depleted T cells, or T cells were the source of the cDNA or gDNA that made up the material.

This CDR3 region has 15 residues. The ends lost 0 bases at V and 6 bases at J; junction bases unmatched: 6. Germline loops: CDR1 MNHEY, CDR2 SVGAGI. As processed by the authors: Reference gene primers were amplified, and this amplification served to estimate nucleated cell counts. Assay: immunoSEQ multiplex PCR; the TCRdb copy retains only in-frame clones and omits some. D and trimming come from the DNA, and the V and J calls and clone size come from that table. Among under 200,000 clones, about 85% were seen once, and the ten largest hold 9.8%. The material sequenced was peripheral blood. The rearrangement links TRBV6-5 to TRBJ2-7; 9 bases align to TRBD1. The clonotype comes from a woman of 80 years or more with acute or convalescent COVID-19. CDR3 in amino acids: CASSYSRTGVVEQYF. CDR3 nucleotide sequence: TGTGCCAGCAGTTACTCTCGGACAGGGGTAGTCGAGCAGTACTTC.